Below are 20 T cell receptor beta chains sequenced from a single sample in a study of OX40 agonist ivuxolimab in advanced cancers. The assay was immunoSEQ multiplex PCR, and TCRdb's table has in-frame clones only and misses some. This table holds 50,000 to 70,000 clones, roughly 84% found once. The sample consisted of CD4+ or CD8+ T cells sorted from blood, taken in a trial of the OX40 agonist ivuxolimab. The source of these receptors is an adult with an advanced solid tumor such as melanoma, head and neck, liver or kidney cancer.

This chain uses TRBV5-1 with TRBJ1-1, with D possibly matching TRBD1 (5 bases). The CDR3 extends over 14 amino acids. CDR1 is SGHRS, CDR2 YFSETQ, per germline. V dropped 4 bases and J dropped 1 base, with 11 bases sitting between them. CDR3 region: CASSPIGQNTEAFF. CDR3 coding DNA: TGCGCCAGCAGCCCCATAGGACAGAACACTGAAGCTTTCTTT.

This clone is a singleton in its sample. V and J are TRBV10-3 and TRBJ1-1, with D tentatively TRBD1 (5 bases). Germline loops: CDR1 ENHRY, CDR2 SYGVKD. The CDR3 extends over 11 amino acids. V was trimmed by 6 bases and J by 3 bases, leaving 5 bases between them. The CDR3 region is CAIRGDTEAFF. The CDR3 bases are TGTGCCATCAGGGGGGACACTGAAGCTTTCTTT.

The chain uses TRBV15 and TRBJ2-1; D is undetermined. This CDR3 contains 16 residues. Germline CDR1 reads LNHNV; CDR2 reads YYDKDF (reference sequence). V shed 5 bases and J shed 0 bases, with 14 bases lying between them. CDR3 in amino acids: CATSLSRRSSYNEQFF. The CDR3 DNA reads TGTGCCACCAGCCTATCGAGGAGAAGCTCCTACAATGAGCAGTTCTTC.

The genes are TRBV30 and TRBJ1-2; the match to TRBD1 covers 9 bases. V shed 3 bases and J 8 bases; nucleotides not matched to a gene: 16. The germline CDR1 and CDR2 sequences are GTSNPN and SVGIG (reference sequence). The CDR3 is made up of 16 amino acids. The CDR3 protein is CAWSVKDPGQGGGYTF. The CDR3 DNA reads as TGTGCCTGGAGCGTCAAAGACCCGGGACAGGGAGGCGGCTACACCTTC.

The V and J genes are TRBV27 and TRBJ1-1; no firm D call. Between the trimmed V and J ends, which lost 3 bases and 4 bases, there was a span of 18 bases. Germline CDR1 is MNHEY and CDR2 is SMNVEV (reference sequence). CDR3 size: 16 residues. The CDR3, as DNA: TGTGCCAGCAGTTTCGGCTCGGCGGTCGGTGGCACTGAAGCTTTCTTT. It specifies CASSFGSAVGGTEAFF.

The rearrangement links TRBV7-6 to TRBJ1-4; 7 bases agree with TRBD1. V was pared by 4 bases and J by 8 bases, with 13 bases of the junction left unmatched. CDR3 length: 16 amino acids. The germline V gene encodes CDR1 SGHVS and CDR2 FNYEAQ. The CDR3 region is CASSWAADRFREKLFF. The CDR3, as DNA: TGTGCCAGCAGCTGGGCCGCGGACAGGTTTAGGGAAAAACTGTTTTTT.

V gene TRBV7-9 combines with J gene TRBJ2-1; 9 bases align to TRBD1. V trimming: 4 bases; J trimming: 7 bases; junction bases outside the gene matches: 11. The germline gives CDR1 SEHNR, CDR2 FQNEAQ (reference sequence). The CDR3 totals 16 residues. The CDR3 DNA sequence: TGTGCCAGCAGCTCCATTGCACAGGGGGCTTATAATGAGCAGTTCTTC. Encoded protein: CASSSIAQGAYNEQFF.

This chain connects TRBV10-3 to TRBJ2-7; 8 bases fit TRBD1. The CDR3 runs to 16 residues. Germline V lookup: CDR1 ENHRY, CDR2 SYGVKD. The V segment lost 8 bases and the J segment 5 bases; nucleotides outside the gene matches: 17. CDR3 sequence: CAIGPGQAFLTHEQYF. As DNA, the CDR3 is TGTGCCATCGGTCCGGGACAGGCCTTTCTGACCCACGAGCAGTACTTC.

V is TRBV28 and J is TRBJ2-7, with a tentative D call TRBD2 (6 bases). Germline CDR1 is MDHEN and CDR2 is SYDVKM. Trimming shortened V by 3 bases and J by 1 base, and 13 bases separated the two germline ends. The CDR3 sequence is 15 residues long. The CDR3 here is CASSFLGDSSYEQYF. CDR3 in DNA: TGTGCCAGCAGTTTCCTCGGGGACTCGTCCTACGAGCAGTACTTC.

The chain recombines TRBV6-5 with TRBJ1-6, with 9 bases aligning to TRBD1. Losses at the gene ends were 6 bases for V and 18 bases for J; bases not matched to a gene: 9. CDR3 length: 12 residues. The germline V gene encodes CDR1 MNHEY and CDR2 SVGAGI. CDR3: CASRGPGQGDHF. As DNA, the CDR3 is TGTGCCAGCAGAGGACCGGGACAGGGTGACCACTTT.

The table lists this clone with a few counts. The chain links TRBV6-6 to TRBJ2-1; 11 positions match TRBD1. J lost 6 bases, V lost 0 bases, and 4 bases had no gene match. Germline loops: CDR1 MNHNY, CDR2 SVGAGI (reference sequence). The CDR3 has 16 amino acids. The CDR3: CASSYSWTGGLNEQFF. The CDR3 bases are TGTGCCAGCAGTTACTCTTGGACAGGGGGCCTCAATGAGCAGTTCTTC.

This clone was found once. The chain's CDR3 is CAWSVIRGIRYNEQFF. For the CDR3, the DNA is TGTGCCTGGAGTGTAATTCGTGGGATCAGGTACAATGAGCAGTTCTTC. The rearrangement uses TRBV30 and TRBJ2-1; D is unresolved. CDR1 GTSNPN and CDR2 SVGIG come from the germline V gene (reference sequence). Trimming took off 0 bases at V and 4 bases at J, with 16 bases between the two ends. This CDR3 contains 16 residues.

This clone was observed a single time. V is TRBV6-5 and J is TRBJ1-5; unclear D gene. V lost 1 base to trimming and J lost 4 bases, with 8 bases between them. CDR1 MNHEY and CDR2 SVGAGI come from the germline V gene. The CDR3 consists of 14 residues. The CDR3 here is CASSYLDLNQPQHF. In nucleotides, the CDR3 is TGTGCCAGCAGTTACTTAGACTTAAATCAGCCCCAGCATTTT.

This clone was picked up a small number of times. J is TRBJ1-4 and V is TRBV19, with a tentative D call TRBD1 (5 bases). The V and J ends lost 4 bases and 7 bases respectively, with 10 bases between them. Looked up from germline, CDR1 is LNHDA and CDR2 is SQIVND (reference sequence). This CDR3 has 13 residues. For the CDR3, the DNA is TGTGCCAGTAGTAAAATGACAGCTGAAAAACTGTTTTTT. Its translation: CASSKMTAEKLFF.

The chain combines TRBV14 with TRBJ1-6; D not certain. V was cut by 5 bases and J by 8 bases, with 13 bases left in between. There are 14 residues in the CDR3. The germline CDR1 and CDR2 sequences are SGHDN and FVKESK. The CDR3, as DNA: TGTGCCAGCAGCGAAGTAATATTCGATTCACCCCTCCACTTT. Its translation: CASSEVIFDSPLHF.

This chain uses TRBV19 with TRBJ1-6; 7 nucleotides line up with TRBD1. V shed 4 bases and J 5 bases; nucleotides not matched to a gene: 5. This CDR3 region has 15 residues. Per germline, CDR1 LNHDA and CDR2 SQIVND (reference sequence). The CDR3 protein is CASSRTGTDNSPLHF. The CDR3 nucleotides read TGTGCCAGTAGTAGGACCGGGACAGATAATTCACCCCTCCACTTT.

This clone was detected only once. Other DNA sequences in the same sample also yield this CDR3. The V gene is TRBV7-2, the J gene TRBJ1-2; 8 bases match TRBD1. Germline loops: CDR1 SGHTA, CDR2 FQGNSA. The CDR3 is 16 residues long. Trimming took 2 bases from V and 8 from J; bases not matched to a gene: 13. Here the CDR3 reads CASSLMGSTGGGGYTF. Here the CDR3 DNA reads TGTGCCAGCAGCTTAATGGGGTCCACAGGGGGGGGAGGCTACACCTTC. Together with reference TRBV7-2 and TRBJ1-2, the CDR3 gives the full variable domain: GAGVSQSPSNKVTEKGKDVELRCDPISGHTALYWYRQSLGQGLEFLIYFQGNSAPDKSGLPSDRFSAERTGGSVSTLTIQRTQQEDSAVYLCASSLMGSTGGGGYTFGSGTRLTVV.

V gene TRBV11-2 combines with J gene TRBJ2-5, with a possible D match to TRBD1 (6 bases). The CDR3 runs to 16 residues. V was trimmed by 2 bases and J by 5 bases, leaving 18 bases between them. Germline V gene sequence: CDR1 SGHAT, CDR2 FQNNGV. The DNA for the CDR3 is TGTGCCAGCAGCTTAATTTCCTGGGGGCAAGATGAGACCCAGTACTTC. Translated: CASSLISWGQDETQYF.

The genes are TRBV11-2 and TRBJ1-1, with no clear D. V lost 5 bases and J 9 bases, leaving 16 bases between the germline ends. The CDR3 totals 13 residues. Germline CDR1 and CDR2: SGHAT and FQNNGV. The CDR3 sequence is CASSPSLGSKAFF. The DNA for the CDR3 is TGTGCCAGCAGCCCCTCGTTAGGTTCCAAAGCTTTCTTT.

The rearrangement uses TRBV27 and TRBJ1-1; possibly TRBD1 for D (6 bases). The CDR3 consists of 14 residues. The V and J ends lost 6 bases and 1 base respectively, with 12 bases between them. Germline CDR1 and CDR2: MNHEY and SMNVEV (reference sequence). In nucleotides, the CDR3 is TGTGCCAGCAGAACGGGACACCAGAACACTGAAGCTTTCTTT. Its protein product is CASRTGHQNTEAFF.